This entry lists 11 T cell receptor beta chains sequenced from one sample in a study of T-cell reconstitution after alpha-beta-depleted transplantation in children. Unique molecular identifiers tagged the TCRbeta library. Via MiXCR, TCRdb re-called the PCR reads, giving one row per CDR3 protein. The data hold about 640,000 distinct CDR3 sequences, with around a sixth observed a single time. Specimen: PBMCs from the stem cell graft donor, collected from the stem cell graft. These receptor sequences come from a human donor who donated a stem cell graft to a child with acute myeloid leukemia.

Worth noting for this clonotype: A much larger clone lies one base from this, so it may be a read error. The chain couples TRBV20-1 to TRBJ2-5, with 9 bases that match TRBD2. The CDR3 spans 15 residues. Germline V gives CDR1 DFQATT, CDR2 SNEGSKA (reference sequence). The CDR3 sequence: CCAQVASGDRETQYF. The DNA for the CDR3 is TGCTGTGCTCAGGTGGCTAGCGGGGATAGAGAGACCCAGTACTTC.

The sample holds many counts of this clonotype. This chain joins TRBV20-1 and TRBJ1-4; 10 nucleotides align to TRBD1. From germline, CDR1 is DFQATT and CDR2 SNEGSKA (reference sequence). Unmatched junction bases numbered 3, after V lost 3 bases and J lost 8 bases. The length of the CDR3 is 13 residues. CDR3 region: CSASGTGEEKLFF. The DNA for the CDR3 is TGCAGTGCTAGCGGGACAGGGGAGGAAAAACTGTTTTTT.

The CDR3 is CASSHPPDGGNSPLHF. The CDR3 DNA follows: TGTGCCAGCAGCCATCCACCCGACGGGGGTAATTCACCCCTCCACTTT. The chain is built from TRBV5-6 and TRBJ1-6; D might be TRBD1 (5 bases). Trimming shortened V by 4 bases and J by 6 bases, and 17 bases separated the two germline ends. Germline V gene lookup returns CDR1 SGHDT and CDR2 YYEEEE. The CDR3 loop spans 16 amino acids.

Ten or more counts support this clonotype. V gene TRBV20-1 combines with J gene TRBJ2-3, with a tentative D call TRBD1 (5 bases). This CDR3 has 15 amino acids. Trimming took 0 bases from V and 4 from J, leaving 14 bases between them. Germline CDR1 reads DFQATT; CDR2 reads SNEGSKA (reference sequence). CDR3 nucleotides: TGCAGTGCTAGAGATCTAAGGGGCGCAGCAGATACGCAGTATTTT. It codes for CSARDLRGAADTQYF.

The chain is built from TRBV4-2 and TRBJ2-7, with TRBD1 identical over 9 bases. Germline V gene lookup returns CDR1 LGHNA and CDR2 YNFKEQ. This CDR3 has 16 residues. After removal of 3 bases from V and 3 bases from J, the junction contained 9 bases not matched to a gene. CDR3 DNA: TGTGCCAGCAGCCATCAAATGGGACAGGGAGACTACGAGCAGTACTTC. The encoded protein is CASSHQMGQGDYEQYF.

The chain is built from TRBV30 and TRBJ2-1; weak D call: TRBD1 (5 bases). This CDR3 is 12 amino acids long. V was cut by 3 bases and J by 4 bases, with 7 bases left in between. Germline V CDR1 and CDR2: GTSNPN, SVGIG (reference sequence). The CDR3 protein is CAWRKGYNEQFF. The DNA for the CDR3 is TGTGCCTGGAGGAAGGGGTACAATGAGCAGTTCTTC.

This chain joins TRBV5-1 and TRBJ2-2; tentatively, D is TRBD2 (6 bases). The length of the CDR3 is 18 residues. Trimming stripped 4 bases from V and 6 bases from J, with 25 bases between. Germline CDR1 reads SGHRS; CDR2 reads YFSETQ. CDR3 amino acids: CASSDTQRRVALAGELFF. The CDR3 bases are TGCGCCAGCAGCGATACCCAACGGAGGGTAGCGTTAGCCGGGGAGCTGTTTTTT. Using reference TRBV5-1 and TRBJ2-2 for the parts outside the CDR3, the full variable domain is KAGVTQTPRYLIKTRGQQVTLSCSPISGHRSVSWYQQTPGQGLQFLFEYFSETQRNKGNFPGRFSGRQFSNSRSEMNVSTLELGDSALYLCASSDTQRRVALAGELFFGEGSRLTVL.

At least ten counts were recorded for this clonotype. CDR3 residues: CASSQVGRGGDTQYF. CDR3 nucleotide sequence: TGCGCCAGCAGCCAAGTTGGGCGCGGGGGAGATACGCAGTATTTT. V gene TRBV4-3 combines with J gene TRBJ2-3, with 7 bases that match TRBD2. The CDR3 is 15 residues long. V was pared by 1 base and J by 5 bases, with 6 bases of the junction left unmatched. CDR1 and CDR2 (germline): LGHNA, YSLEER.

This clonotype was found a few times. The J gene is TRBJ2-5, the V gene TRBV20-1, with 9 bases identical to TRBD2. The CDR3 is 16 residues long. Germline V lookup: CDR1 DFQATT, CDR2 SNEGSKA (reference sequence). Losses at the gene ends were 1 base for V and 0 bases for J; bases not matched to a gene: 6. CDR3 coding DNA: TGCAGTGCTAGAGGGACGGCGGGGGGGGACCAAGAGACCCAGTACTTC. The encoded protein is CSARGTAGGDQETQYF.

The V call is TRBV13, the J call TRBJ1-2; 8 bases agree with TRBD1. The V gene end was trimmed by 2 bases and the J gene end by 0 bases; junction bases not matched to a gene: 8. Per germline, CDR1 PRHDT and CDR2 FYEKMQ (reference sequence). CDR3 length: 17 amino acids. The DNA for the CDR3 is TGTGCCAGCAGCTTAAGGACAGGGCCTGAAGCTAACTATGGCTACACCTTC. It encodes CASSLRTGPEANYGYTF.

This clonotype has ten or more counts. DNA of the CDR3: TGTGCCAGCAGTACGACCAGCTCCTACGAGCAGTACGTC. Amino acid sequence: CASSTTSSYEQYV. The genes are TRBV6-6 and TRBJ2-7, with unresolved D. V was cut by 5 bases and J by 0 bases, with 8 bases left in between. The germline gives CDR1 MNHNY, CDR2 SVGAGI (reference sequence). This CDR3 contains 13 residues.